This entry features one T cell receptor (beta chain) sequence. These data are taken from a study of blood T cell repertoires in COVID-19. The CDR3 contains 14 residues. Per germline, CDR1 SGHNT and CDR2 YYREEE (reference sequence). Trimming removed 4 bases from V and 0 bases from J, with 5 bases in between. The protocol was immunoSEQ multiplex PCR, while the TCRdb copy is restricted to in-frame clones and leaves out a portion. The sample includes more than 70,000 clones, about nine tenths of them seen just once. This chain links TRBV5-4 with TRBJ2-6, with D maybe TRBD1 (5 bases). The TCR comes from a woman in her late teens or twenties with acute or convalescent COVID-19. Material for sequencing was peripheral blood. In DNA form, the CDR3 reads TGTGCCAGCAGCGACAGCTCTGGGGCCAACGTCCTGACTTTC. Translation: CASSDSSGANVLTF.